The 8 T cell receptor beta chains given below trace back to one sample, sequenced in a study of T-cell memory formation after mild COVID-19. TCRdb re-derived calls from the 5' RACE reads in MiXCR, one entry per CDR3 protein. Of over 250,000 distinct CDR3 sequences in the sample, 15% were seen once. The sequenced sample was PBMCs or a T cell subset sorted from them (not recorded which). These receptors were taken from a man between 18 and 35 years old who had mild COVID-19 (a few samples of this study predate the infection). Cell type and time point are not known.

The V and J genes are TRBV29-1 and TRBJ1-5, with a weak D call TRBD1 (6 bases). From germline, CDR1 is SQVTM and CDR2 ANQGSEA. The CDR3 loop spans 13 amino acids. The V gene lost 4 bases and the J gene lost 4 bases, with 11 bases spanning the gap. CDR3 DNA sequence: TGCAGCGTTGCCGGGGGCTTAAATCAGCCCCAGCATTTT. This sequence encodes CSVAGGLNQPQHF.

This clonotype was detected ten times or more. V is TRBV7-2 and J is TRBJ1-5; 10 bases line up with TRBD1. The CDR3 runs to 15 residues. The ends lost 5 bases at V and 6 bases at J; junction bases unmatched: 7. Per germline, CDR1 SGHTA and CDR2 FQGNSA. CDR3 region: CASSLGDRGFQPQHF. The CDR3 DNA reads TGTGCCAGCAGCCTAGGGGACAGGGGATTTCAGCCCCAGCATTTT.

This clonotype was counted at least ten times. The chain employs TRBV7-2 and TRBJ2-1; the match to TRBD1 covers 9 bases. Losses at the gene ends were 8 bases for V and 8 bases for J; bases not matched to a gene: 10. Germline V gene sequence: CDR1 SGHTA, CDR2 FQGNSA. This CDR3 has 14 amino acids. The CDR3 region has the DNA TGTGCCAGCCTCCCGGGACAGGGTGCCCATGAGCAGTTCTTC. Amino acid sequence: CASLPGQGAHEQFF.

This clonotype was found a few times. V is TRBV2 and J is TRBJ2-2; D unclear. V was trimmed by 2 bases and J by 3 bases, leaving 4 bases between them. CDR1 is SNHLY and CDR2 is FYNNEI in the germline V gene. The CDR3 is made up of 13 amino acids. The CDR3 region has the DNA TGTGCCAGCAGTGAATCCCACACCGGGGAGCTGTTTTTT. Translating gives CASSESHTGELFF. Full variable domain (remainder filled in from reference TRBV2 and TRBJ2-2): EPEVTQTPSHQVTQMGQEVILRCVPISNHLYFYWYRQILGQKVEFLVSFYNNEISEKSEIFDDQFSVERPDGSNFTLKIRSTKLEDSAMYFCASSESHTGELFFGEGSRLTVL.

This clonotype was seen a few times. V is TRBV2 and J is TRBJ1-1; no definite D call. Germline CDR1 and CDR2: SNHLY and FYNNEI. The V end lost 7 bases, the J end lost 1 base, and 10 bases lay between the germline ends. The CDR3 has 13 residues. The CDR3: CASKRLGNTEAFF. The CDR3 nucleotides read TGTGCCAGCAAACGACTGGGGAACACTGAAGCTTTCTTT.

In this sample, this clonotype turned up a few times. The rearrangement joins TRBV18 to TRBJ2-3, with D possibly being TRBD1 or TRBD2 (6 bases each). Trimming took off 3 bases at V and 1 base at J, with 11 bases between the two ends. Germline V lookup: CDR1 KGHSH, CDR2 LQKENI. The CDR3 covers 15 residues. The CDR3 reads CASSPGGYGTDTQYF. In DNA, the CDR3 is TGTGCCAGCTCACCCGGGGGCTACGGCACAGATACGCAGTATTTT.

This clonotype was seen ten or more times. The rearrangement uses TRBV10-3 and TRBJ2-2; TRBD2 might be the D (6 bases). This CDR3 comprises 14 residues. The germline V gene has CDR1 ENHRY and CDR2 SYGVKD. V was clipped by 7 bases and J by 6 bases, with 15 bases between them. The CDR3 loop reads CAITRQWGAGELFF. The DNA of the CDR3 is TGTGCCATCACCCGGCAGTGGGGGGCCGGGGAGCTGTTTTTT.

This clonotype showed up just once. This chain connects TRBV11-2 to TRBJ2-7; 9 nucleotides align to TRBD1. J gave up 7 bases and V 5 bases, and 9 bases lay outside the gene matches. The CDR3 extends over 14 amino acids. Germline V gene data show CDR1 as SGHAT and CDR2 as FQNNGV. The CDR3 DNA follows: TGTGCCAGCAGCGCCGACAGGGGGACGGGGGAGCAGTACTTC. Its translation is CASSADRGTGEQYF.